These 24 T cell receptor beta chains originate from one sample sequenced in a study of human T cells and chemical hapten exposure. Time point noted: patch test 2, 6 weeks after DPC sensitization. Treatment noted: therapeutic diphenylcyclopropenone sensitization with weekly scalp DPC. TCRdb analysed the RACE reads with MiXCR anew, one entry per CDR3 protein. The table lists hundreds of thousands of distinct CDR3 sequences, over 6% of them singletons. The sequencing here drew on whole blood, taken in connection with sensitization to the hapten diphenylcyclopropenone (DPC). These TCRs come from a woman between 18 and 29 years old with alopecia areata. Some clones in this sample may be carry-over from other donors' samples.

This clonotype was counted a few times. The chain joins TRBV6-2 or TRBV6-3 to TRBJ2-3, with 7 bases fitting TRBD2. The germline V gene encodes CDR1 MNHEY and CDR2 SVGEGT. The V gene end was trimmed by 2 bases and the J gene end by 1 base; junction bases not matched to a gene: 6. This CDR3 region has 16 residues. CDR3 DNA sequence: TGTGCCAGCAGTTACGTACCGGCGGGGGGCACAGATACGCAGTATTTT. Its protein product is CASSYVPAGGTDTQYF.

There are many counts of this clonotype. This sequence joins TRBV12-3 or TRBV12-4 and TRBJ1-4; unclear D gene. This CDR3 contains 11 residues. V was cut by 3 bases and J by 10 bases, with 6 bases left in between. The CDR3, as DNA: TGTGCCAGCAGTTTCGACGGAAAACTGTTTTTT. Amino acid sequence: CASSFDGKLFF.

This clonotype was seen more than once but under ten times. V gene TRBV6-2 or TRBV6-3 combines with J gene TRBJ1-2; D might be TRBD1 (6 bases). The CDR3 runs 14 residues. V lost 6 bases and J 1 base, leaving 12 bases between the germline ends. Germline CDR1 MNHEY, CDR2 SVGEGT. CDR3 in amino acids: CASRPDRINYGYTF. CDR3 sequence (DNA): TGTGCCAGCAGACCCGACAGGATTAACTATGGCTACACCTTC.

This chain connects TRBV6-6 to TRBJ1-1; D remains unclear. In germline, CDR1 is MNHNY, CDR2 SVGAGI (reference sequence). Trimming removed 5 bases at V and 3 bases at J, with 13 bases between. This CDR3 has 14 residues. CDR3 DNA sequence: TGTGCCAGCAGTCCCCGTGGGCGACACACTGAAGCTTTCTTT. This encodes CASSPRGRHTEAFF.

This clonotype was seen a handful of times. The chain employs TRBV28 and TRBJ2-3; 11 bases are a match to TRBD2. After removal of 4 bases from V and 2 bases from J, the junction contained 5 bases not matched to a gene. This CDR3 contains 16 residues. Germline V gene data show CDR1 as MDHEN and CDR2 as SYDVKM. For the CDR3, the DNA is TGTGCCAGCAGTTCGGGACTAGCGGAAAACACAGATACGCAGTATTTT. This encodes CASSSGLAENTDTQYF.

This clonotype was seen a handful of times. Here the CDR3 DNA reads TGTGCCAGCAGCTCCGGATCTGAGGATACGCAGTATTTT. Translating gives CASSSGSEDTQYF. The rearrangement joins TRBV7-9 to TRBJ2-3; D gene ambiguous. The germline CDR1 and CDR2 sequences are SEHNR and FQNEAQ (reference sequence). V was clipped by 4 bases and J by 6 bases, with 11 bases between them. CDR3 length: 13 amino acids.

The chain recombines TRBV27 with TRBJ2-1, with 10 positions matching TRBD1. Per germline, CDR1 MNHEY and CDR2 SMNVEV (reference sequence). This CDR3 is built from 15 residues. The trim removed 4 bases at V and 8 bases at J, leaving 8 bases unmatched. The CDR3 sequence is CASSWGQGNFDEQFF. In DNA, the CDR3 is TGTGCCAGCAGTTGGGGACAGGGGAATTTCGATGAGCAGTTCTTC.

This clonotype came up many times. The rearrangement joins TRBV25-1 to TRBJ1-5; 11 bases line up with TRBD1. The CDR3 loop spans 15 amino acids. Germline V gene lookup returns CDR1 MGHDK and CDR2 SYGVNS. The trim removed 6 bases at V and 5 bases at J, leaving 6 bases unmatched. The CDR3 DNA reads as TGTGCCAGCAGCTTAGGGACAGGGGGGGATCAGCCCCAGCATTTT. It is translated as CASSLGTGGDQPQHF.

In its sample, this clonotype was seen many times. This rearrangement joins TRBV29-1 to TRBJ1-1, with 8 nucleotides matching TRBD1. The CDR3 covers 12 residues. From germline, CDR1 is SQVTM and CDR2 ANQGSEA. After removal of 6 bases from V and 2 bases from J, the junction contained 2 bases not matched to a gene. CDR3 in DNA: TGCAGCGTACAGGGGGGCAACACTGAAGCTTTCTTT. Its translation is CSVQGGNTEAFF.

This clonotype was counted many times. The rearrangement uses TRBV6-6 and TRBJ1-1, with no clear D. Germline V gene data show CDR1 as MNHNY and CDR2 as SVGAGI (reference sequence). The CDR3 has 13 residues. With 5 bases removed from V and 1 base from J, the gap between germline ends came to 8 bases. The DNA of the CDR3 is TGTGCCAGCAGTATACAACAGAACACTGAAGCTTTCTTT. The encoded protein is CASSIQQNTEAFF.

The chain's CDR3 is CASSLDSGGAVPYEQYF. The CDR3 DNA sequence: TGTGCCAGCAGCTTAGATAGCGGGGGGGCGGTACCCTACGAGCAGTACTTC. The chain combines TRBV13 with TRBJ2-7; TRBD2 agrees at 11 bases. V dropped 1 base and J dropped 2; count of bases not matched to a gene: 7. This CDR3 has 17 amino acids. Germline V gene sequence: CDR1 PRHDT, CDR2 FYEKMQ (reference sequence).

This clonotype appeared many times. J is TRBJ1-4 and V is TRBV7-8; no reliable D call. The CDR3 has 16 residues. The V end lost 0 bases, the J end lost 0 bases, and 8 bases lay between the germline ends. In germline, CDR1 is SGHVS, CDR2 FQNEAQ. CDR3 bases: TGTGCCAGCAGCTTAGCGCGCATAGCAACTAATGAAAAACTGTTTTTT. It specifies CASSLARIATNEKLFF.

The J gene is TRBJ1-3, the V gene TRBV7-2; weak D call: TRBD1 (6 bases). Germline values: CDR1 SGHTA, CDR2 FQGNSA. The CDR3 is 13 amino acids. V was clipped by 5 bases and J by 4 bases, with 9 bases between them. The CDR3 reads CASSVTGGNTIYF. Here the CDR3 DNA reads TGTGCCAGCAGCGTGACAGGAGGAAACACCATATATTTT.

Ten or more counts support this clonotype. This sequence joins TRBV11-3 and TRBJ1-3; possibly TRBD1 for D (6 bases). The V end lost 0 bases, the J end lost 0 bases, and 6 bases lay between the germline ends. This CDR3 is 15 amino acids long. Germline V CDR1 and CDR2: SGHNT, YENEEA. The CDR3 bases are TGTGCCAGCAGCTTAGAGGGGGCCTCTGGAAACACCATATATTTT. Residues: CASSLEGASGNTIYF.

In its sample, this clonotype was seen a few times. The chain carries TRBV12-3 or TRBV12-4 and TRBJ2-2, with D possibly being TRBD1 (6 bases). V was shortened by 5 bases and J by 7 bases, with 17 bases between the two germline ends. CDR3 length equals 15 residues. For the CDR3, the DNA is TGTGCCAGCAGTCCCCGGGACAACGATAACGGGGAGCTGTTTTTT. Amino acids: CASSPRDNDNGELFF.

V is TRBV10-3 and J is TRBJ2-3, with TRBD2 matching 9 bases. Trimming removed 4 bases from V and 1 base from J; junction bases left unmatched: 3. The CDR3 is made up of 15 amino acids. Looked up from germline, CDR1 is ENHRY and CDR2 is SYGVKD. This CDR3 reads CAISVAGAGTDTQYF. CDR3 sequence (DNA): TGTGCCATCAGTGTAGCGGGGGCCGGCACAGATACGCAGTATTTT.

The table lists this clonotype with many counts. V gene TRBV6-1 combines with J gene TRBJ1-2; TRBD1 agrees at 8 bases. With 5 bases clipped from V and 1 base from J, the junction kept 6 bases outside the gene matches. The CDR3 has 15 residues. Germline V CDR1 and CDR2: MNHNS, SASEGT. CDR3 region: CASSSRTGINYGYTF. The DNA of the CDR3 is TGTGCCAGCAGTTCCCGGACAGGGATTAACTATGGCTACACCTTC.

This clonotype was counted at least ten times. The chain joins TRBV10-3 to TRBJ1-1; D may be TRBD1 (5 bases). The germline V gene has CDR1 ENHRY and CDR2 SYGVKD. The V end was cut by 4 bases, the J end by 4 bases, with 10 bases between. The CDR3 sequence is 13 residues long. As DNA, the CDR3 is TGTGCCATCAGTGCTGAGGGGTCCACTGAAGCTTTCTTT. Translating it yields CAISAEGSTEAFF.

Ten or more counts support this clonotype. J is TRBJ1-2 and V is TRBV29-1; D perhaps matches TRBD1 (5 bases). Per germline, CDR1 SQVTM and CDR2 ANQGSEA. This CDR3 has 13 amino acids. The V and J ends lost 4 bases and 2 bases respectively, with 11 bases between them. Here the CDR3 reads CSVGSGANYGYTF. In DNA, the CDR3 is TGCAGCGTTGGGTCCGGGGCAAACTATGGCTACACCTTC.

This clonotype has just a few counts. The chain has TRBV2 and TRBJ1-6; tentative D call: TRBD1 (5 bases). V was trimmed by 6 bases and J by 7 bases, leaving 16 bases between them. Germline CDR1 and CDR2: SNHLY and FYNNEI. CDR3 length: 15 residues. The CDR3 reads CASRLRDSLNSPLHF. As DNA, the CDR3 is TGTGCCAGCAGGCTCCGGGACTCCCTAAATTCACCCCTCCACTTT.

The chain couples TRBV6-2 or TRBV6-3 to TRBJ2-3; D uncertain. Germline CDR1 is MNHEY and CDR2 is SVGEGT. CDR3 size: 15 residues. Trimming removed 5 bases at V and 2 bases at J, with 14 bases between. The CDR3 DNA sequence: TGTGCCAGCAGTAAATTCGTGGGCGCCACAGATACGCAGTATTTT. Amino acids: CASSKFVGATDTQYF.

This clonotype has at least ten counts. The CDR3 sequence is CASSLSFQFGTGGYEQYF. The CDR3 DNA reads as TGTGCCAGCTCGTTGAGTTTCCAATTCGGGACAGGGGGCTACGAGCAGTACTTC. The chain has TRBV6-2 or TRBV6-3 and TRBJ2-7, with 11 bases identical to TRBD1. CDR3 length: 18 residues. Per germline, CDR1 MNHEY and CDR2 SVGEGT. Trimming took 8 bases from V and 3 from J; bases not matched to a gene: 18.

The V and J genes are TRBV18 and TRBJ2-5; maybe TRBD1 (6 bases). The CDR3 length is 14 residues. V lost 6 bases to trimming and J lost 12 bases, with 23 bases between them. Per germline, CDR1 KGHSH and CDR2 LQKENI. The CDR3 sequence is CASSSLPGTRKEYF. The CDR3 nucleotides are TGTGCCAGCTCGTCTTTGCCTGGGACACGGAAAGAGTACTTC.

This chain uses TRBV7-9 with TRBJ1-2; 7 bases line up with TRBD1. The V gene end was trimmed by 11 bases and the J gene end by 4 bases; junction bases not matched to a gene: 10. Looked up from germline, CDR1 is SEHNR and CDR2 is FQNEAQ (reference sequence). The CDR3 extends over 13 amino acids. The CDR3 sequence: CASYQGGTYGYTF. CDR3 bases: TGTGCCTCCTATCAGGGGGGTACCTATGGCTACACCTTC.